This TCR beta chain appears in the sequencing data of a study of shared clonotypes between healthy human individuals. Study results and caveats: Exclusively blood specimens were collected; tissue repertoires likely differ.

Assay: immunoSEQ multiplex PCR; the TCRdb copy retains only in-frame clones and omits some. This sample yields about 580,000 clones, of which roughly 98% are seen a single time; 0.25% to 0.35% belongs to the top ten. V shed 1 base and J shed 4 bases, with 12 bases lying between them. CDR1 and CDR2 from the germline V gene are MNHNS and SASEGT. The CDR3 loop spans 15 amino acids. Notes on this clone: Its antigen is unknown.

Selected positively for CCR7 and CD45RO-negative, naive CD8 cells excluded terminally differentiated effector memory CD45RA+ cells. The sequence derives from a man aged 30-40 years in good health. The chain is built from TRBV6-1 and TRBJ2-3; maybe TRBD2 (6 bases). Sequences were obtained from naive CD8+ T cells sorted from blood. The CDR3, as DNA: TGTGCCAGCAGTGAAGGAGGCGGGAACGCAGATACGCAGTATTTT. Translation gives CASSEGGGNADTQYF.